This TCR beta chain was captured by sequencing in a study of T cell responses to AZD1222 COVID-19 vaccine. General observations from the study: The study found vaccine-associated CD4 TCRs spanning spike, dominant at 160-218 and 743-854.

V lost 3 bases, J lost 1 base, and 2 bases stayed unmatched. The CDR3 is made up of 14 amino acids. In germline, CDR1 is KGHSH, CDR2 LQKENI. The method was immunoSEQ multiplex PCR; TCRdb's version includes in-frame clones alone and lacks a portion of them. This table holds 90,000 to 150,000 clones, approximately 90% found once. With regard to this clone: The antigen remains unidentified.

This rearrangement joins TRBV18 to TRBJ1-1; 7 positions agree with TRBD1. Specimen: peripheral blood, collected on day 0 of AZD1222 vaccination. The TCR originated in an adult in good health. CDR3 bases: TGTGCCAGCTCACCGGGACAGAGGAACACTGAAGCTTTCTTT. It specifies CASSPGQRNTEAFF.